This passage covers 20 T cell receptor beta chains from one sample sequenced in a study of T cell changes during pregnancy in multiple sclerosis. Sequencing used immunoSEQ multiplex PCR; TCRdb keeps in-frame clones, though not all of them. The table lists some 52,000 clones, around nine tenths of them singletons, with approximately 0.35% in the top ten. Sequenced material: CD4+ T cells from peripheral blood mononuclear cells, taken before pregnancy. Receptors were obtained from a female donor with multiple sclerosis, enrolled in a pregnancy study.

The V call is TRBV5-1, the J call TRBJ2-7, with D perhaps TRBD1 (6 bases). Between the trimmed V and J ends, which lost 3 bases and 5 bases, there was a span of 9 bases. Germline loops: CDR1 SGHRS, CDR2 YFSETQ. CDR3 length: 12 residues. For the CDR3, the DNA is TGCGCCAGCAGCTCCGACAGGAACGAGCAGTACTTC. Protein product: CASSSDRNEQYF. Complete variable domain (other parts from reference TRBV5-1 and TRBJ2-7): KAGVTQTPRYLIKTRGQQVTLSCSPISGHRSVSWYQQTPGQGLQFLFEYFSETQRNKGNFPGRFSGRQFSNSRSEMNVSTLELGDSALYLCASSSDRNEQYFGPGTRLTVT.

The rearrangement joins TRBV25-1 to TRBJ1-1; no reliable D call. CDR3 size: 13 residues. The germline gives CDR1 MGHDK, CDR2 SYGVNS. Trimming removed 3 bases at V and 4 bases at J, with 9 bases between. The CDR3 spells CASSERASTEAFF. The DNA of the CDR3 is TGTGCCAGCAGTGAGCGCGCGAGCACTGAAGCTTTCTTT.

V and J are TRBV19 and TRBJ1-1; D is uncertain. Germline CDR1 reads LNHDA; CDR2 reads SQIVND (reference sequence). The V and J ends lost 5 bases and 1 base respectively, with 8 bases between them. The CDR3 sequence is 13 residues long. CDR3 protein: CASSFSRNTEAFF. The CDR3 DNA reads TGTGCCAGTAGTTTTTCCAGGAACACTGAAGCTTTCTTT.

The chain uses TRBV7-2 and TRBJ2-3; 15 positions match TRBD2. Losses at the gene ends were 3 bases for V and 0 bases for J; bases not matched to a gene: 1. The CDR3 length is 17 residues. Germline CDR1 and CDR2: SGHTA and FQGNSA. The CDR3 reads CASSLGLAGGSTDTQYF. CDR3 in DNA: TGTGCCAGCAGCTTGGGACTAGCGGGGGGTAGCACAGATACGCAGTATTTT.

V and J are TRBV11-1 and TRBJ2-3, with a weak D call TRBD1 (6 bases). Germline assignment: CDR1 SGHAT and CDR2 FQDESV (reference sequence). The CDR3 consists of 16 residues. The germline V and J ends were trimmed by 4 bases and 6 bases, with 20 bases remaining between them. CDR3 protein: CASSSQGGQSADTQYF. CDR3 bases: TGTGCCAGCAGCTCCCAAGGGGGACAAAGCGCGGATACGCAGTATTTT.

The rearrangement links TRBV5-1 to TRBJ2-1; TRBD2 agrees at 7 bases. The V gene end was trimmed by 2 bases and the J gene end by 8 bases; junction bases not matched to a gene: 7. From germline, CDR1 is SGHRS and CDR2 YFSETQ. This CDR3 contains 14 residues. In DNA form, the CDR3 reads TGCGCCAGCAGCTTATCCGGGGCGGGGGATGAGCAGTTCTTC. Translated: CASSLSGAGDEQFF.

The rearrangement joins TRBV11-2 to TRBJ2-7, with 9 bases identical to TRBD1. Germline CDR1 is SGHAT and CDR2 is FQNNGV. V shed 1 base, J shed 1 base, and the junction held 8 bases outside the gene matches. The CDR3 has 17 residues. The CDR3 region has the DNA TGTGCCAGCAGCTTAGTCCAACCGGGACAGGGTTCCTACGAGCAGTACTTC. This translates into CASSLVQPGQGSYEQYF.

V is TRBV5-6 and J is TRBJ1-3; maybe TRBD1 (5 bases). There are 17 residues in the CDR3. V was pared by 7 bases and J by 0 bases, with 20 bases between. CDR1 is SGHDT and CDR2 is YYEEEE in the germline V gene. CDR3: CASSAWGYGSSGNTIYF. Written as DNA, the CDR3 is TGTGCCAGCTCAGCTTGGGGGTACGGGAGCTCTGGAAACACCATATATTTT. Using reference TRBV5-6 and TRBJ1-3 for the parts outside the CDR3, the full variable domain is DAGVTQSPTHLIKTRGQQVTLRCSPKSGHDTVSWYQQALGQGPQFIFQYYEEEERQRGNFPDRFSGHQFPNYSSELNVNALLLGDSALYLCASSAWGYGSSGNTIYFGEGSWLTVV.

The CDR3 loop reads CASRVASGNEQFF. The CDR3, as DNA: TGTGCCAGCAGAGTAGCTAGCGGGAATGAGCAGTTCTTC. The rearrangement uses TRBV5-8 and TRBJ2-1, with 8 bases fitting TRBD2. Germline V gene data show CDR1 as SGHTS and CDR2 as YDEGEE. J was trimmed by 7 bases and V by 5 bases; bases with no gene match: 5. This CDR3 comprises 13 residues.

The rearrangement links TRBV5-1 to TRBJ1-2; no definite D call. The CDR3 is made up of 12 amino acids. Germline V gene data show CDR1 as SGHRS and CDR2 as YFSETQ. The germline V and J ends were trimmed by 1 base and 4 bases, with 5 bases remaining between them. The CDR3, as DNA: TGCGCCAGCAGCTTGCAATCCTATGGCTACACCTTC. This sequence encodes CASSLQSYGYTF. Variable domain in full (rest from reference TRBV5-1 and TRBJ1-2): KAGVTQTPRYLIKTRGQQVTLSCSPISGHRSVSWYQQTPGQGLQFLFEYFSETQRNKGNFPGRFSGRQFSNSRSEMNVSTLELGDSALYLCASSLQSYGYTFGSGTRLTVV.

V usage is TRBV18 and J usage is TRBJ1-2; tentatively, D is TRBD1 (5 bases). V was cut by 2 bases and J by 4 bases, with 14 bases left in between. The CDR3 is 15 residues long. The germline CDR1 and CDR2 sequences are KGHSH and LQKENI. The CDR3 loop is CASSPIREVGYGYTF. CDR3 coding DNA: TGTGCCAGCTCACCAATCAGGGAGGTTGGCTATGGCTACACCTTC.

The V gene is TRBV29-1, the J gene TRBJ2-1; possibly TRBD1 for D (5 bases). Germline V lookup: CDR1 SQVTM, CDR2 ANQGSEA. The CDR3 is 11 residues long. V dropped 7 bases and J dropped 7 bases, with 11 bases sitting between them. The CDR3 DNA sequence: TGCAGCGGAGGCAGGGTAAATGAGCAGTTCTTC. Translating gives CSGGRVNEQFF.

The chain links TRBV4-1 to TRBJ1-2, with D unresolved. Trimming cost V 0 bases and J 0 bases, with 8 bases left between them. The CDR3 spans 15 residues. CDR1 is MGHRA and CDR2 is YSYEKL in the germline V gene. For the CDR3, the DNA is TGCGCCAGCAGCCAAGAGACACAAGCTAACTATGGCTACACCTTC. Translation: CASSQETQANYGYTF.

This chain links TRBV7-9 with TRBJ1-1; possible D gene TRBD1, 5 bases. The CDR3 covers 15 residues. V lost 0 bases to trimming and J lost 0 bases, with 8 bases between them. The germline V gene encodes CDR1 SEHNR and CDR2 FQNEAQ (reference sequence). The chain's CDR3 is CASSLAGALNTEAFF. CDR3 in DNA: TGTGCCAGCAGCTTAGCTGGGGCCCTGAACACTGAAGCTTTCTTT.

The chain's CDR3 is CASSASGRGWEQYF. The CDR3 nucleotides read TGTGCCAGCAGCGCCAGCGGGAGAGGTTGGGAGCAGTACTTC. The V gene is TRBV2, the J gene TRBJ2-7; 8 nucleotides line up with TRBD2. The ends lost 6 bases at V and 7 bases at J; junction bases unmatched: 11. The germline V gene has CDR1 SNHLY and CDR2 FYNNEI. The CDR3 is made up of 14 amino acids.

The chain employs TRBV5-4 and TRBJ2-2; 10 positions agree with TRBD2. The V segment lost 9 bases and the J segment 5 bases; nucleotides outside the gene matches: 4. From germline, CDR1 is SGHNT and CDR2 YYREEE (reference sequence). The CDR3 runs 13 residues. CDR3 residues: CATKREGTGELFF. In DNA form, the CDR3 reads TGTGCCACTAAGCGGGAGGGGACCGGGGAGCTGTTTTTT.

With regard to this clone: Other nucleotide sequences in the sample specify the same CDR3. The chain links TRBV28 to TRBJ1-2; D possibly corresponds to TRBD1 (6 bases). This CDR3 comprises 12 residues. Germline lookup yields CDR1 MDHEN and CDR2 SYDVKM. V was cut by 9 bases and J by 3 bases, with 11 bases left in between. The CDR3 spells CASKQGHYGYTF. Written as DNA, the CDR3 is TGTGCCAGTAAACAGGGTCACTATGGCTACACCTTC.

This clone came up once. The CDR3 spells CASTTGGGFSYNEQFF. The CDR3 nucleotides read TGTGCCAGTACCACCGGGGGGGGGTTTTCCTACAATGAGCAGTTCTTC. The gene calls are TRBV19 and TRBJ2-1; TRBD2 matches at 8 bases. Losses at the gene ends were 7 bases for V and 1 base for J; bases not matched to a gene: 9. From germline, CDR1 is LNHDA and CDR2 SQIVND (reference sequence). There are 16 residues in the CDR3.

This chain joins TRBV27 and TRBJ2-1; 11 nucleotides align to TRBD2. The CDR3 totals 15 residues. Per germline, CDR1 MNHEY and CDR2 SMNVEV (reference sequence). J was trimmed by 2 bases and V by 6 bases; bases with no gene match: 3. In nucleotides, the CDR3 is TGTGCCAGCAGGGCGGGACTAGCGGCCTACAATGAGCAGTTCTTC. Its translation is CASRAGLAAYNEQFF.

The chain has TRBV6-1 and TRBJ1-4; D remains ambiguous. V was trimmed by 6 bases and J by 6 bases, leaving 14 bases between them. CDR1 is MNHNS, CDR2 SASEGT, per germline. The CDR3 has 14 residues. The CDR3 sequence is CASRKVAGDEKLFF. In nucleotides, the CDR3 is TGTGCCAGCAGGAAAGTAGCCGGGGATGAAAAACTGTTTTTT.